A single sample is the source of the 24 T cell receptor beta chains below, sequenced in a study of cytomegalovirus exposure and HLA in healthy donors. Amplification used 60 Vbeta primers and 13 Jbeta primers. Produced via immunoSEQ multiplex PCR; TCRdb's table is partial and in-frame only. The top ten clones hold around 3.9% of a sample with about 110,000 clones, roughly 70% of them seen once. Source material: PBMCs. Receptor source: a woman in her forties in good health and CMV-seronegative.

The chain combines TRBV29-1 with TRBJ2-5; D perhaps matches TRBD1 (5 bases). V was trimmed by 5 bases and J by 0 bases, leaving 10 bases between them. CDR1 is SQVTM, CDR2 ANQGSEA, per germline. The CDR3 spans 13 residues. The DNA of the CDR3 is TGCAGCGTTCGCGACAGCGACCAAGAGACCCAGTACTTC. Translation: CSVRDSDQETQYF.

Details on this clone: The same CDR3 can be traced to other DNA sequences in this sample. This rearrangement joins TRBV19 to TRBJ1-1; 7 bases fit TRBD1. Germline V gene lookup returns CDR1 LNHDA and CDR2 SQIVND (reference sequence). The V and J ends lost 8 bases and 5 bases, in that order; junction bases with no gene match: 8. CDR3 length equals 13 residues. CDR3 nucleotides: TGTGCCAGTGCCGGGACAGAGAATACTGAAGCTTTCTTT. Its protein is CASAGTENTEAFF.

V and J are TRBV4-1 and TRBJ1-4; D gene unclear. CDR3 length: 15 residues. The V gene lost 0 bases and the J gene lost 8 bases, with 13 bases spanning the gap. Germline loops: CDR1 MGHRA, CDR2 YSYEKL. CDR3 nucleotide sequence: TGCGCCAGCAGCCAAGATGAAGGGAGGCGGGAAAAACTGTTTTTT. Its translation is CASSQDEGRREKLFF.

This clone was seen a few times. The J gene is TRBJ1-1, the V gene TRBV2; 7 bases align to TRBD1. The CDR3 contains 14 residues. CDR1 is SNHLY, CDR2 FYNNEI, per germline. J was trimmed by 4 bases and V by 4 bases; bases with no gene match: 6. In DNA, the CDR3 is TGTGCCAGCAGTGCTTTGACAGGGCGCACTGAAGCTTTCTTT. It codes for CASSALTGRTEAFF.

This clone was observed a few times. The chain links TRBV7-2 to TRBJ2-5; 11 bases are shared with TRBD2. The CDR3 has 18 residues. The ends lost 5 bases at V and 6 bases at J; junction bases unmatched: 17. CDR1 is SGHTA and CDR2 is FQGNSA in the germline V gene. CDR3 DNA: TGTGCCAGCAGCCCAGCCCGCCTAGCGGGGGGACCCCACCAGACCCAGTACTTC. Translation gives CASSPARLAGGPHQTQYF.

This chain joins TRBV14 and TRBJ1-2; TRBD1 agrees at 7 bases. The trim removed 1 base at V and 4 bases at J, leaving 6 bases unmatched. The CDR3 runs 15 residues. Germline lookup yields CDR1 SGHDN and CDR2 FVKESK. CDR3 protein: CASSQVGTESYGYTF. The CDR3 nucleotides are TGTGCCAGCAGCCAAGTGGGGACAGAGTCCTATGGCTACACCTTC.

This chain links TRBV23-1 with TRBJ1-6, with 7 positions matching TRBD1. TRBV23-1 is sorted into the ORF group, with uncertain function. J lost 0 bases, V lost 3 bases, and 17 bases had no gene match. This CDR3 comprises 21 residues. CDR3 residues: CASSQSENRGLYRSYNSPLHF. The CDR3 DNA sequence: TGCGCCAGCAGTCAGTCCGAAAACAGGGGCTTATACCGCTCCTATAATTCACCCCTCCACTTT.

The chain carries TRBV5-8 and TRBJ1-5; the match to TRBD1 covers 8 bases. CDR1 is SGHTS, CDR2 YDEGEE, per germline. Trimming took 0 bases from V and 9 from J; bases not matched to a gene: 11. The CDR3 is made up of 16 amino acids. CDR3 loop: CASSLEGTGGGMPQHF. The CDR3, as DNA: TGTGCCAGCAGCTTGGAAGGGACAGGAGGGGGGATGCCCCAGCATTTT.

The chain joins TRBV10-3 to TRBJ2-7; 10 bases are shared with TRBD2. This CDR3 is 17 amino acids long. CDR1 and CDR2 from the germline V gene are ENHRY and SYGVKD. J gave up 2 bases and V 6 bases, and 13 bases lay outside the gene matches. CDR3 sequence: CAISNGASGSGPYEQYF. In DNA, the CDR3 is TGTGCCATCAGCAATGGGGCTAGCGGGAGTGGGCCCTACGAGCAGTACTTC.

This clone has a single count. This chain joins TRBV7-3 and TRBJ2-7; 8 nucleotides match TRBD2. The CDR3 length is 15 residues. The junction had 9 bases not matched to a gene; V was cut back by 1 base and J by 7 bases. In germline, CDR1 is SGHTA, CDR2 FQGTGA. The CDR3 sequence: CASSLNPAGVDEQYF. CDR3 DNA sequence: TGTGCCAGCAGCTTAAACCCAGCGGGAGTAGATGAGCAGTACTTC.

This chain links TRBV18 with TRBJ2-7; 7 bases align to TRBD2. V shed 3 bases and J 2 bases; nucleotides not matched to a gene: 7. From germline, CDR1 is KGHSH and CDR2 LQKENI. The CDR3 has 15 amino acids. For the CDR3, the DNA is TGTGCCAGCTCACCCTTCGCGGGGGATACCTACGAGCAGTACTTC. Residues: CASSPFAGDTYEQYF.

J is TRBJ2-3 and V is TRBV5-5, with TRBD2 matching over 10 bases. V shed 0 bases and J 8 bases; nucleotides not matched to a gene: 9. The CDR3 runs 16 residues. Germline values: CDR1 SGHKS, CDR2 YYEKEE (reference sequence). This CDR3 is CASSLAPAGGPGTQYF. As DNA, the CDR3 is TGTGCCAGCAGCTTGGCGCCAGCGGGGGGGCCGGGTACGCAGTATTTT. The variable domain in full, with the rest retrieved from reference TRBV5-5 and TRBJ2-3, is DAGVTQSPTHLIKTRGQQVTLRCSPISGHKSVSWYQQVLGQGPQFIFQYYEKEERGRGNFPDRFSARQFPNYSSELNVNALLLGDSALYLCASSLAPAGGPGTQYFGPGTRLTVL.

CDR3 loop: CASSPRTGRQGETQYF. CDR3 nucleotide sequence: TGTGCCAGCAGCCCCAGGACAGGGAGGCAGGGGGAGACCCAGTACTTC. This chain links TRBV9 with TRBJ2-5; 8 bases are a match to TRBD1. Germline V gives CDR1 SGDLS, CDR2 YYNGEE. This CDR3 spans 16 amino acids. V shed 4 bases and J 5 bases; nucleotides not matched to a gene: 13. The variable domain in full, completed from reference TRBV9 and TRBJ2-5, reads DSGVTQTPKHLITATGQRVTLRCSPRSGDLSVYWYQQSLDQGLQFLIQYYNGEERAKGNILERFSAQQFPDLHSELNLSSLELGDSALYFCASSPRTGRQGETQYFGPGTRLLVL.

The J gene is TRBJ2-1, the V gene TRBV4-3; TRBD2 matches at 7 bases. V shed 0 bases and J 6 bases; nucleotides not matched to a gene: 20. The CDR3 has 20 residues. The germline V gene has CDR1 LGHNA and CDR2 YSLEER. The chain's CDR3 is CASSQERRLIRDYHFNEQFF. In nucleotides, the CDR3 is TGCGCCAGCAGCCAAGAAAGGAGATTGATACGGGACTACCACTTCAATGAGCAGTTCTTC.

This sequence joins TRBV7-6 and TRBJ2-1; 8 bases fit TRBD2. Germline CDR1 is SGHVS and CDR2 is FNYEAQ. The CDR3 spans 15 residues. Germline trimming cut 2 bases from V and 7 bases from J; bases unmatched to any gene: 7. The CDR3 here is CASSLFSGSLNEQFF. DNA for the CDR3: TGTGCCAGCAGCTTATTCAGCGGGAGTCTAAATGAGCAGTTCTTC.

The chain is built from TRBV6-4 and TRBJ2-2, with D maybe TRBD1 (6 bases). The CDR3 sequence is 18 residues long. Germline CDR1 MRHNA, CDR2 SNTAGT. V dropped 7 bases and J dropped 2 bases, with 23 bases sitting between them. For the CDR3, the DNA is TGTGCCAGCATAATTCATCACCGGGACATAGTAAACACCGGGGAGCTGTTTTTT. Translated: CASIIHHRDIVNTGELFF.

The genes are TRBV7-8 and TRBJ2-2; 12 bases are shared with TRBD2. The ends lost 5 bases at V and 4 bases at J; junction bases unmatched: 5. The CDR3 totals 16 residues. Germline V gene sequence: CDR1 SGHVS, CDR2 FQNEAQ. In DNA, the CDR3 is TGTGCCAGCAGCGCCCAGACTAGCGGGAGCACCGGGGAGCTGTTTTTT. Translated: CASSAQTSGSTGELFF.

The rearrangement uses TRBV11-2 and TRBJ2-7; the match to TRBD2 covers 8 bases. With 3 bases clipped from V and 4 bases from J, the junction kept 5 bases outside the gene matches. In germline, CDR1 is SGHAT, CDR2 FQNNGV. The CDR3 covers 14 residues. CDR3 residues: CASSLVAGWYEQYF. The CDR3 bases are TGTGCCAGCAGCTTGGTAGCGGGATGGTACGAGCAGTACTTC. Variable domain in full (rest from reference TRBV11-2 and TRBJ2-7): EAGVAQSPRYKIIEKRQSVAFWCNPISGHATLYWYQQILGQGPKLLIQFQNNGVVDDSQLPKDRFSAERLKGVDSTLKIQPAKLEDSAVYLCASSLVAGWYEQYFGPGTRLTVT.

The J gene is TRBJ1-5, the V gene TRBV18, with 8 bases lining up with TRBD1. The CDR3 spans 13 residues. V trimming: 6 bases; J trimming: 6 bases; junction bases outside the gene matches: 4. Per germline, CDR1 KGHSH and CDR2 LQKENI. The CDR3 sequence: CASSPGGSQPQHF. CDR3 coding DNA: TGTGCCAGCTCCCCAGGGGGCAGTCAGCCCCAGCATTTT.

This clone came up a few times. This chain links TRBV18 with TRBJ1-5, with D perhaps matching TRBD1 (5 bases). This CDR3 has 13 residues. Germline lookup yields CDR1 KGHSH and CDR2 LQKENI. V lost 6 bases and J lost 5, with 11 bases in between. The CDR3 is CASSTGGDQPQHF. CDR3 sequence (DNA): TGTGCCAGCTCTACGGGGGGGGATCAGCCCCAGCATTTT.

J is TRBJ2-3 and V is TRBV5-6; 8 bases are shared with TRBD2. The germline gives CDR1 SGHDT, CDR2 YYEEEE. After removal of 4 bases from V and 0 bases from J, the junction contained 7 bases not matched to a gene. The CDR3 is 16 residues long. DNA for the CDR3: TGTGCCAGCAGCCCCGTCGGGGGGGTTAGCACAGATACGCAGTATTTT. Its translation is CASSPVGGVSTDTQYF.

Remarks on this clone: The junction departs from germline at one end; a sequencing error may be responsible. V and J are TRBV28 and TRBJ1-1; perhaps TRBD1 as D (6 bases). CDR3 length: 15 amino acids. CDR1 and CDR2 from the germline V gene are MDHEN and SYDVKM. The CDR3 sequence: CASSSATTTGGRGLF. The CDR3 coding sequence is TGTGCCAGCAGTTCGGCCACGACGACAGGAGGAAGGGGTCTCTTT.

The chain is built from TRBV2 and TRBJ2-1; 11 positions agree with TRBD1. This CDR3 has 15 residues. V lost 6 bases, J lost 6 bases, and 7 bases stayed unmatched. Germline V gene sequence: CDR1 SNHLY, CDR2 FYNNEI. The CDR3 reads CASSRTGGLGNEQFF. DNA for the CDR3: TGTGCCAGCAGCAGGACAGGGGGCCTGGGCAATGAGCAGTTCTTC.

The V and J genes are TRBV19 and TRBJ2-1; D might be TRBD2 (6 bases). Germline V gene lookup returns CDR1 LNHDA and CDR2 SQIVND (reference sequence). Trimming cost V 6 bases and J 7 bases, with 19 bases left between them. This CDR3 is 15 amino acids long. The DNA of the CDR3 is TGTGCCAGTAGCCCCACCGGGCCGGAGGGGAATGAGCAGTTCTTC. This sequence encodes CASSPTGPEGNEQFF. The complete variable domain, with remaining parts taken from reference TRBV19 and TRBJ2-1, reads DGGITQSPKYLFRKEGQNVTLSCEQNLNHDAMYWYRQDPGQGLRLIYYSQIVNDFQKGDIAEGYSVSREKKESFPLTVTSAQKNPTAFYLCASSPTGPEGNEQFFGPGTRLTVL.